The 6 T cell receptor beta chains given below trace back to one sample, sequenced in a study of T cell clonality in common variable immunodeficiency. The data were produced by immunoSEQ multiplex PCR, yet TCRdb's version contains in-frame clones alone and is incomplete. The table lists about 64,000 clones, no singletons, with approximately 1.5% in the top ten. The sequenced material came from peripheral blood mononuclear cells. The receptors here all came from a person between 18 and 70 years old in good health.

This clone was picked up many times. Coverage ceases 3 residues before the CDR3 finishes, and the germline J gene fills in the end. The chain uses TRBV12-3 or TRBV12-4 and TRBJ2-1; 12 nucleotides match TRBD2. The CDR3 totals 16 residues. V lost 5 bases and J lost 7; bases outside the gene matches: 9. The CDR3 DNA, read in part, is TGTGCCAGCAGTCCAACTAGCGGGGGGTTTCGGAATGAG. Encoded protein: CASSPTSGGFRNE. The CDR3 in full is CASSPTSGGFRNEQFF.

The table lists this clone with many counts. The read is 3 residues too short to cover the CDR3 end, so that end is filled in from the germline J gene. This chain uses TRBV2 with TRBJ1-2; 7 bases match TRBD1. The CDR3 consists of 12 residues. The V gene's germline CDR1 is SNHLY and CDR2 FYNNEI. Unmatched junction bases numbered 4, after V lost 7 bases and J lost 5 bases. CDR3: CASTRTGYGYTF. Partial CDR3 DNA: TGTGCCAGCACGCGGACAGGATATGGC.

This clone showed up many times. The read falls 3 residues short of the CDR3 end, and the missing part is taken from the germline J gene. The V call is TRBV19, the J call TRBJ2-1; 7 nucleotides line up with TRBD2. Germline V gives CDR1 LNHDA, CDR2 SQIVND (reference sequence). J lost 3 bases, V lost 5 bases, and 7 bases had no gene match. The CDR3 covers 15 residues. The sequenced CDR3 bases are TGTGCCAGTAGTTATGAGGCTAGCGGCTACAATGAG. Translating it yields CASSYEASGYNE. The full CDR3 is CASSYEASGYNEQFF.

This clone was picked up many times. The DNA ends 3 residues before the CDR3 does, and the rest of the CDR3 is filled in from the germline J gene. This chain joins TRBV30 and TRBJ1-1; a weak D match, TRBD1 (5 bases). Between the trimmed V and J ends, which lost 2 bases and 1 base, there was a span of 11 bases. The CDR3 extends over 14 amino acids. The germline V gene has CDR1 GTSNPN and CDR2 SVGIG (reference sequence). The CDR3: CAWSKGRGNTEAFF. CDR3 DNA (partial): TGTGCCTGGAGTAAGGGGAGAGGGAACACTGAA.

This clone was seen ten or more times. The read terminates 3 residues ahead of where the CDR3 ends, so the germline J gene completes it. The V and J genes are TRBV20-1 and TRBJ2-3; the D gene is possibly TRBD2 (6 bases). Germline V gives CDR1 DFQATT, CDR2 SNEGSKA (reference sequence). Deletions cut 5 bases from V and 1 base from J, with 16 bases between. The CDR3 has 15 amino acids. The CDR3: CSAPGLHRGTDTQYF. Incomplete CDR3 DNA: TGCAGTGCTCCGGGACTTCACAGAGGCACAGATACG.

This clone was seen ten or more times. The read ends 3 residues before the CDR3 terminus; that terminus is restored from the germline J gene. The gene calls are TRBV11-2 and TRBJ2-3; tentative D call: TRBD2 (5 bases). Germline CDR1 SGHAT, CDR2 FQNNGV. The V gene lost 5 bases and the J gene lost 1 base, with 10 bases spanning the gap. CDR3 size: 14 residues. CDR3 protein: CASSQDLRTDTQYF. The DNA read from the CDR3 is TGTGCCAGCAGCCAGGACTTACGCACAGATACG.